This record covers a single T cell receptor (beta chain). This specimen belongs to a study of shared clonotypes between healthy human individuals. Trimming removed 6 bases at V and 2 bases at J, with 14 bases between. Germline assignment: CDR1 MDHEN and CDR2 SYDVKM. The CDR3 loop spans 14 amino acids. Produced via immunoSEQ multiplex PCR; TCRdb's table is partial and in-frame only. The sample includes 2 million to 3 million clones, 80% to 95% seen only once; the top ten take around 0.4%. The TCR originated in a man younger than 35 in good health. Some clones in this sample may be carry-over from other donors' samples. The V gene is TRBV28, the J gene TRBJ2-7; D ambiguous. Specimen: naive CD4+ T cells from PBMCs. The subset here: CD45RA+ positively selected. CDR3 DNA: TGTGCCAGCAGAGAGCTGGCGAAGACCTACGAGCAGTACTTC. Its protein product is CASRELAKTYEQYF.